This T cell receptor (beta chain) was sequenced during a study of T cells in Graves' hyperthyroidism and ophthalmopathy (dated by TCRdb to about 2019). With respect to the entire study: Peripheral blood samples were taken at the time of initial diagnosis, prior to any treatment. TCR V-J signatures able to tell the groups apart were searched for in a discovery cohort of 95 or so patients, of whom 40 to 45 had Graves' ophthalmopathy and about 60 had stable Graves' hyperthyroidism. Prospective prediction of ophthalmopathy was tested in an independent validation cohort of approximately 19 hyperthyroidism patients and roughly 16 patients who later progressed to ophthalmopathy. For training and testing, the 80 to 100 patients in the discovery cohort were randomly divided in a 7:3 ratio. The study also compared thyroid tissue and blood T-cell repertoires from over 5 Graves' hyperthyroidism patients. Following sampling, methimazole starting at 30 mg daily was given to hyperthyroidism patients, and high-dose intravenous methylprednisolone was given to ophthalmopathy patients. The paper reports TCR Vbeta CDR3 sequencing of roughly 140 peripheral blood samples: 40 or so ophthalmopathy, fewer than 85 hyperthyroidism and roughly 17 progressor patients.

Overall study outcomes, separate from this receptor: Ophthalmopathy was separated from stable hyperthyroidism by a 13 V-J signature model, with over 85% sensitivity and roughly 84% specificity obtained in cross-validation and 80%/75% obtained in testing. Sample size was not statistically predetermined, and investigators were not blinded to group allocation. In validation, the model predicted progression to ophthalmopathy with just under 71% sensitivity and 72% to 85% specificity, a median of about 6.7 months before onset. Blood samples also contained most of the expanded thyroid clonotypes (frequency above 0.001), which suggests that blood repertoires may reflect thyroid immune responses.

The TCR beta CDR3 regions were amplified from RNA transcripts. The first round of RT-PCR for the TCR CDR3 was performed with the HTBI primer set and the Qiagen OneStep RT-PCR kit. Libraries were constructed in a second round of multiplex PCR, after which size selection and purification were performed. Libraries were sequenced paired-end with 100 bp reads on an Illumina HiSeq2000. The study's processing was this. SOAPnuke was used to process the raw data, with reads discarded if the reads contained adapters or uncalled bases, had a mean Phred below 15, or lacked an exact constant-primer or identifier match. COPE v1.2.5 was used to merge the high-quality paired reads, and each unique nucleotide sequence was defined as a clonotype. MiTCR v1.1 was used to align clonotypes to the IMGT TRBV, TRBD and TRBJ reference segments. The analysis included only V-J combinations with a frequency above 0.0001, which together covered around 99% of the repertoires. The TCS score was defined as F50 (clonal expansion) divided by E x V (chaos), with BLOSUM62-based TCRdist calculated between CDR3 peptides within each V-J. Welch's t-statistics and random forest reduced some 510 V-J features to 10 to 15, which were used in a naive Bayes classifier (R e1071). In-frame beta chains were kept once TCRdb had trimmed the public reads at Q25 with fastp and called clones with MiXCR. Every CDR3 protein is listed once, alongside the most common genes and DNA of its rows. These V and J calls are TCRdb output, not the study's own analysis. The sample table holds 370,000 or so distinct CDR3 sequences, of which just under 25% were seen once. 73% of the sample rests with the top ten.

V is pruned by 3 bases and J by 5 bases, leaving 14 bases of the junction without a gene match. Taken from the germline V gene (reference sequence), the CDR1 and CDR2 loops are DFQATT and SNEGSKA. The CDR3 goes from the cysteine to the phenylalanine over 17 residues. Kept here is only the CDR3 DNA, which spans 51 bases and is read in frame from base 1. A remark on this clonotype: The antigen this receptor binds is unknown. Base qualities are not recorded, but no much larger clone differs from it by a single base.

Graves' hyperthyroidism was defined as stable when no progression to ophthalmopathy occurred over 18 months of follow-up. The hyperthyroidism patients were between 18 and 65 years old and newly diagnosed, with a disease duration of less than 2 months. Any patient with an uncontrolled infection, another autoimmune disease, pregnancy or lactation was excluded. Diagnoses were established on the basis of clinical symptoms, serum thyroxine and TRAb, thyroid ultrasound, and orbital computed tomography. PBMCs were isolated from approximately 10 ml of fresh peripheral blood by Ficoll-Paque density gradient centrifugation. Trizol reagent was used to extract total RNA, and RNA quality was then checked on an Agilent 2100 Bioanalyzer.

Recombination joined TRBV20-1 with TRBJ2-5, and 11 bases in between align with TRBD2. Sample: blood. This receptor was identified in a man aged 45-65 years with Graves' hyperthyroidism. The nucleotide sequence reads TGCAGTGCTAGCACCGGGACTAGCGGCCTGCGGGAGGAGACCCAGTACTTC. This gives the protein CSASTGTSGLREETQYF.